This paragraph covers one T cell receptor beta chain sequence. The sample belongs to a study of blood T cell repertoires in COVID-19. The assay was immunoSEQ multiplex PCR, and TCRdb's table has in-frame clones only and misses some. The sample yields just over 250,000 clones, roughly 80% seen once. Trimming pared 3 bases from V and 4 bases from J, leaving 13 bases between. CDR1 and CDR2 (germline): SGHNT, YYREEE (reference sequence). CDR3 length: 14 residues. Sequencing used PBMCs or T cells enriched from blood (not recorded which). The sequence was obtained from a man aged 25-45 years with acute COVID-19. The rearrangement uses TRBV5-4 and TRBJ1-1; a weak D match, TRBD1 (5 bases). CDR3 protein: CASSSGGGTTEAFF. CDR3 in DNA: TGTGCCAGCAGCTCTGGTGGGGGGACCACTGAAGCTTTCTTT.